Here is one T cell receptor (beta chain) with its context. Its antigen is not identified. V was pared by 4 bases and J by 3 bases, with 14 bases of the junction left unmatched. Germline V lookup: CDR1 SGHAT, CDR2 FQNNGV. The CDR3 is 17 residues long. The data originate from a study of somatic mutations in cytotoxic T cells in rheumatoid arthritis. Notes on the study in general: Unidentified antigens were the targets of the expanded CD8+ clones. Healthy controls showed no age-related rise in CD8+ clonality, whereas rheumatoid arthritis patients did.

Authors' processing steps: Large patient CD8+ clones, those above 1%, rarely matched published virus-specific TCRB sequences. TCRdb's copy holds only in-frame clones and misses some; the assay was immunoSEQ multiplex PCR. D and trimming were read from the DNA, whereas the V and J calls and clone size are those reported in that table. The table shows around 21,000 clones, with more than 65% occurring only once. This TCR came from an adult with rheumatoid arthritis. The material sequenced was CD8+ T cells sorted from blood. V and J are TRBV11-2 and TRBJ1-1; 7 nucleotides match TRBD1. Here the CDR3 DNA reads TGTGCCAGCAGCTCGAGGGGCAGGGGGTTGGCGGACACTGAAGCTTTCTTT. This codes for CASSSRGRGLADTEAFF.